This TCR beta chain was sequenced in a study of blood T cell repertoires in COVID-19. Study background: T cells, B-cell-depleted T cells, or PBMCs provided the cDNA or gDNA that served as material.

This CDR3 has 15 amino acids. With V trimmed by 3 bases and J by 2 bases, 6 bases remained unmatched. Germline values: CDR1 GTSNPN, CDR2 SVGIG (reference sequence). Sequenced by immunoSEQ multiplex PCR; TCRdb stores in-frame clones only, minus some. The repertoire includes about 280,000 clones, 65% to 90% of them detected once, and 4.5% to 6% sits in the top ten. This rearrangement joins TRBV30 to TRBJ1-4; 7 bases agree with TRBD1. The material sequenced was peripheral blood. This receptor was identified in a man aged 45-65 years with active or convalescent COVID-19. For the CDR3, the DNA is TGTGCCTGGAGCCTTCAACAGGGGACTAATGAAAAACTGTTTTTT. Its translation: CAWSLQQGTNEKLFF.